Listed below are T cell receptor beta chains from one sample, sequenced in a study of OX40 agonist ivuxolimab in advanced cancers. Produced via immunoSEQ multiplex PCR; TCRdb's table is partial and in-frame only. The table records 30,000 to 45,000 clones, about 81% of them present only once. The source was CD4+ or CD8+ T cells sorted from blood, collected in a trial of the OX40 agonist ivuxolimab. The origin of the receptors is an adult with an advanced solid tumor such as melanoma, head and neck, liver or kidney cancer. Both conserved end residues are part of each CDR3. The D gene is left open where the match is weak. Size values are once, few and many counts, or a class for expanded clones, and some rows have none.

d_gene	abundance	v_gene	j_gene	CDR3aa	CDR3nt
NA	NA	TRBV7-3	TRBJ2-6	CASSLRLSGANVLTF	TGTGCCAGCAGCTTACGGCTCTCTGGGGCCAACGTCCTGACTTTC
TRBD2	few	TRBV7-2	TRBJ2-3	CASSTASGGFTDTQYF	TGTGCCAGCAGCACCGCTAGCGGGGGCTTCACAGATACGCAGTATTTT
NA	NA	TRBV6-5	TRBJ2-3	CASRLTDTQYF	TGTGCCAGCAGACTCACAGATACGCAGTATTTT
NA	NA	TRBV19	TRBJ1-5	CASSWTGSNQPQHF	TGTGCCAGTAGCTGGACGGGGAGCAATCAGCCCCAGCATTTT
TRBD2	NA	TRBV2	TRBJ2-3	CASRGGGANTQYF	TGTGCCAGCAGGGGCGGGGGGGCGAATACGCAGTATTTT
NA	NA	TRBV7-3	TRBJ2-7	CASSFAWAEYEQYF	TGTGCCAGCAGCTTTGCGTGGGCCGAGTACGAGCAGTACTTC
NA	NA	TRBV6-5	TRBJ2-5	CASSYSGYRETQYF	TGTGCCAGCAGTTACTCGGGCTACCGGGAGACCCAGTACTTC
TRBD1	medium-sized	TRBV5-1	TRBJ1-4	CASSHPRTGEATNEKLFF	TGCGCCAGCAGCCATCCCCGGACAGGGGAAGCGACTAATGAAAAACTGTTTTTT
TRBD2	few	TRBV14	TRBJ2-5	CASSQEPAGGSWETQYF	TGTGCCAGCAGCCAAGAGCCAGCGGGAGGGTCCTGGGAGACCCAGTACTTC
NA	NA	TRBV7-9	TRBJ2-1	CASSLGSRVNEQFF	TGTGCCAGCAGCTTAGGGTCTCGGGTCAATGAGCAGTTCTTC
TRBD1	once	TRBV30	TRBJ1-1	CASRQGVNTEAFF	TGTGCCTCTCGACAGGGGGTGAACACTGAAGCTTTCTTT
TRBD2	NA	TRBV19	TRBJ2-1	CASSPGTSGRVEQFF	TGTGCCAGTAGCCCCGGGACTAGCGGGAGGGTTGAGCAGTTCTTC
NA	NA	TRBV5-4	TRBJ1-1	CASSRQVNMNTEAFF	TGTGCCAGCAGCCGACAGGTGAACATGAACACTGAAGCTTTCTTT
TRBD2	NA	TRBV28	TRBJ2-3	CARKREGLGDTQYF	TGTGCCAGAAAGCGGGAGGGCCTAGGAGATACGCAGTATTTT
NA	NA	TRBV5-6	TRBJ2-3	CASTEDRGTDTQYF	TGTGCCAGCACCGAGGACCGAGGCACAGATACGCAGTATTTT
NA	NA	TRBV7-6	TRBJ2-4	CASSIQGTVGNIQYF	TGTGCCAGCAGCATACAGGGAACGGTTGGAAACATTCAGTACTTC
TRBD2	NA	TRBV28	TRBJ2-3	CASSSSSGPTDTQYF	TGTGCCAGCAGTTCTTCTAGCGGGCCCACAGATACGCAGTATTTT
NA	NA	TRBV5-1	TRBJ2-1	CASSLVLGEQFF	TGCGCCAGCAGCTTGGTACTTGGCGAGCAGTTCTTC
NA	NA	TRBV28	TRBJ1-3	CASSRWGSGNTIYF	TGTGCCAGCAGCCGTTGGGGTAGCGGAAACACCATATATTTT
TRBD2	NA	TRBV27	TRBJ2-7	CASRPNSGGARGEQYF	TGTGCCAGCAGGCCAAACTCGGGAGGGGCCCGGGGCGAGCAGTACTTC
NA	few	TRBV5-1	TRBJ1-4	CASSLGGTTNEKLFF	TGCGCCAGCAGCTTGGGGGGTACAACTAATGAAAAACTGTTTTTT
NA	NA	TRBV7-2	TRBJ1-2	CASSLAQGYGYTF	TGTGCCAGCAGCTTAGCTCAGGGGTATGGCTACACCTTC
NA	NA	TRBV10-1	TRBJ1-2	CASRNQGKKDYTF	TGCGCCAGCAGAAACCAGGGGAAAAAGGACTACACCTTC
NA	NA	TRBV19	TRBJ1-2	CASSAPGGANIGYTF	TGTGCCAGTAGCGCCCCGGGGGGGGCGAATATTGGCTACACCTTC
NA	NA	TRBV7-9	TRBJ1-1	CASSSQTGLNTEAFF	TGTGCCAGCAGCTCGCAGACAGGATTGAACACTGAAGCTTTCTTT
NA	NA	TRBV5-5	TRBJ1-2	CASSFSVIRVEGYTF	TGTGCCAGCAGCTTTTCGGTTATCAGGGTAGAGGGCTACACCTTC
TRBD2	NA	TRBV19	TRBJ2-7	CASSIRGRGSPSYEQYF	TGTGCCAGTAGTATAAGGGGCCGCGGGAGCCCCTCCTACGAGCAGTACTTC
TRBD2	NA	TRBV5-1	TRBJ2-1	CASSWASGGSYNEQFF	TGCGCCAGCAGCTGGGCTAGCGGGGGGAGCTACAATGAGCAGTTCTTC
NA	NA	TRBV28	TRBJ2-1	CASSTRRADSYNEQFF	TGTGCCAGCAGTACCCGCAGGGCTGATTCCTACAATGAGCAGTTCTTC
NA	NA	TRBV28	TRBJ1-2	CATLSRYGYTF	TGTGCCACCCTTTCGAGGTATGGCTACACCTTC
TRBD1	few	TRBV6-5	TRBJ1-3	CASRPWDSSGNTIYF	TGTGCCAGCAGACCATGGGACAGCTCTGGAAACACCATATATTTT
TRBD1	NA	TRBV27	TRBJ2-7	CASSLETGGHEQYF	TGTGCCAGCAGTTTAGAGACAGGGGGCCACGAGCAGTACTTC
NA	NA	TRBV5-1	TRBJ1-2	CASSLSGNYGYTF	TGCGCCAGCAGCTTGTCGGGTAACTATGGCTACACCTTC
NA	NA	TRBV30	TRBJ2-2	CAWRGGPGTGELFF	TGTGCCTGGCGTGGAGGGCCGGGCACCGGGGAGCTGTTTTTT
NA	NA	TRBV2	TRBJ2-2	CASSERMGLGSGELFF	TGTGCCAGCAGTGAAAGGATGGGGCTCGGATCCGGGGAGCTGTTTTTT
TRBD1	NA	TRBV27	TRBJ1-2	CASSSRAGTGRGGYTF	TGTGCCAGCAGTTCGAGAGCCGGGACAGGGAGGGGTGGCTACACCTTC
TRBD1	NA	TRBV7-3	TRBJ2-1	CASSSAGTGPYNEQFF	TGTGCCAGCAGCTCTGCCGGGACAGGGCCCTACAATGAGCAGTTCTTC
NA	NA	TRBV5-1	TRBJ1-6	CASSSRGNNSPLHF	TGCGCCAGCAGCTCCAGAGGAAATAATTCACCCCTCCACTTT
NA	NA	TRBV7-9	TRBJ1-1	CASSLVQGNSAFF	TGTGCCAGCAGCTTAGTGCAGGGAAACTCGGCTTTCTTT
NA	NA	TRBV28	TRBJ1-4	CATNRAPNEKLFF	TGTGCCACTAACAGGGCACCTAATGAAAAACTGTTTTTT
TRBD2	NA	TRBV7-8	TRBJ2-2	CASSRSGANTGELFF	TGTGCCAGCAGTCGTAGCGGGGCGAACACCGGGGAGCTGTTTTTT
NA	NA	TRBV6-1	TRBJ1-6	CASSEGGSGNSPLHF	TGTGCCAGCAGTGAAGGGGGCTCGGGAAATTCACCCCTCCACTTT
TRBD1	NA	TRBV28	TRBJ2-7	CASSFLTGGAYEQYF	TGTGCCAGCAGTTTCCTGACAGGGGGGGCCTACGAGCAGTACTTC
TRBD1	NA	TRBV11-2	TRBJ2-3	CASSPGGAGTDTQYF	TGTGCCAGCAGCCCAGGGGGCGCGGGCACAGATACGCAGTATTTT
NA	NA	TRBV27	TRBJ2-1	CASRSGPGQGRNEQFF	TGTGCCAGCAGATCCGGACCAGGGCAGGGACGCAATGAGCAGTTCTTC
TRBD2	NA	TRBV2	TRBJ2-7	CASKMSGINYEQYF	TGTGCCAGCAAGATGAGCGGGATTAACTACGAGCAGTACTTC
NA	few	TRBV6-5	TRBJ1-4	CASSYGGTNEKLFF	TGTGCCAGCAGTTACGGGGGAACTAATGAAAAACTGTTTTTT
NA	NA	TRBV6-1	TRBJ2-5	CASSEAGSGAWTQYF	TGTGCCAGCAGTGAAGCAGGTTCGGGGGCGTGGACCCAGTACTTC
TRBD1	NA	TRBV28	TRBJ2-4	CASSTPGQSNIQYF	TGTGCCAGCAGCACTCCGGGACAGTCAAACATTCAGTACTTC
TRBD1	NA	TRBV28	TRBJ1-5	CASNWDRRVNQPQHF	TGTGCCAGCAATTGGGACAGGAGGGTCAATCAGCCCCAGCATTTT
TRBD1	once	TRBV29-1	TRBJ1-5	CSVRQGASNQPQHF	TGCAGCGTTAGACAGGGAGCTAGCAATCAGCCCCAGCATTTT
NA	NA	TRBV28	TRBJ2-3	CATQPGGTDTQYF	TGTGCCACCCAGCCAGGGGGCACAGATACGCAGTATTTT
TRBD2	NA	TRBV28	TRBJ2-7	CASRPGRWTSGSGNEQYF	TGTGCCAGCAGACCTGGACGGTGGACTAGCGGGAGTGGTAACGAGCAGTACTTC
NA	NA	TRBV5-4	TRBJ1-4	CASSQTGDLGEKLFF	TGTGCCAGCAGCCAGACGGGGGATTTAGGAGAAAAACTGTTTTTT
TRBD1	NA	TRBV2	TRBJ1-2	CASRGQGVGYTF	TGTGCCAGCAGGGGACAGGGGGTTGGCTACACCTTC